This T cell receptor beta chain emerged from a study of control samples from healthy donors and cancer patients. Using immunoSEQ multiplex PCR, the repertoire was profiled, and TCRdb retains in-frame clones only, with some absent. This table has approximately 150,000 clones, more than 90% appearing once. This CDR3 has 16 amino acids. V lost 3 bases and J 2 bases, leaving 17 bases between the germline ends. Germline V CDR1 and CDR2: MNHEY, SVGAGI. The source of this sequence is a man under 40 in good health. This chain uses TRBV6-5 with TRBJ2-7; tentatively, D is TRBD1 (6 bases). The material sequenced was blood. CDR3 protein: CASSYSAGDLTYEQYF. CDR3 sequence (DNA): TGTGCCAGCAGTTATTCGGCAGGGGATCTCACCTACGAGCAGTACTTC.